This T cell receptor (beta chain) was found in a study of T cell changes during pregnancy in multiple sclerosis. CDR3 length: 15 amino acids. Germline lookup yields CDR1 SGHDT and CDR2 YYEEEE. The junction had 4 bases not matched to a gene; V was cut back by 3 bases and J by 3 bases. Sequencing used immunoSEQ multiplex PCR; TCRdb keeps in-frame clones, though not all of them. The sample records around 55,000 clones, 94% being singletons. The clonotype comes from a female donor with multiple sclerosis, enrolled in a pregnancy study. The chain joins TRBV5-6 to TRBJ2-7; 12 bases are shared with TRBD2. Sequenced material: CD8+ T cells from peripheral blood mononuclear cells, taken in the third trimester of pregnancy. In nucleotides, the CDR3 is TGTGCCAGCAGCTCGGGACTAGCGGGCAGCTACGAGCAGTACTTC. It yields the protein CASSSGLAGSYEQYF.